The 17 T cell receptor beta chains below come from one sample, sequenced in a study of shared clonotypes between healthy human individuals. Assay used: immunoSEQ multiplex PCR; TCRdb lists only in-frame clones, some missing. The table has millions of clones, 95% seen once; the top ten hold 0.13%. The sequenced material came from naive CD4+ T cells sorted from blood. This sample's subset: CD45RA+ positively selected. These receptor sequences come from a man aged 18-30 years in good health.

CDR3 protein: CASSPPGPGELFF. CDR3 bases: TGTGCCAGCAGCCCCCCCGGGCCCGGGGAGCTGTTTTTT. The chain employs TRBV5-6 and TRBJ2-2; D remains unclear. Per the germline V gene, CDR1 is SGHDT and CDR2 is YYEEEE. This CDR3 has 13 amino acids. V lost 4 bases and J 6 bases, leaving 10 bases between the germline ends.

This chain connects TRBV2 to TRBJ2-5; D remains unclear. The germline V and J ends were trimmed by 6 bases and 5 bases, with 7 bases remaining between them. This CDR3 region has 11 residues. Germline lookup yields CDR1 SNHLY and CDR2 FYNNEI. This CDR3 reads CASRLLETQYF. CDR3 in DNA: TGTGCCAGCAGGTTATTGGAGACCCAGTACTTC.

This chain joins TRBV5-1 and TRBJ1-1; D unresolved. The length of the CDR3 is 15 residues. The germline gives CDR1 SGHRS, CDR2 YFSETQ. Trimming left V 4 bases short and J 3 bases short, with 16 bases between. As DNA, the CDR3 is TGCGCCAGCAGCCCGTCCGGGGAAGGCGACACTGAAGCTTTCTTT. Translated, it gives CASSPSGEGDTEAFF. The variable domain in full, with the rest retrieved from reference TRBV5-1 and TRBJ1-1, is KAGVTQTPRYLIKTRGQQVTLSCSPISGHRSVSWYQQTPGQGLQFLFEYFSETQRNKGNFPGRFSGRQFSNSRSEMNVSTLELGDSALYLCASSPSGEGDTEAFFGQGTRLTVV.

The rearrangement uses TRBV6-6 and TRBJ1-1; tentative D call: TRBD1 (5 bases). Germline V gene lookup returns CDR1 MNHNY and CDR2 SVGAGI (reference sequence). V was shortened by 11 bases and J by 2 bases, with 15 bases between the two germline ends. The CDR3 runs to 13 residues. CDR3 residues: CAGEDTSNTEAFF. DNA of the CDR3: TGTGCCGGCGAGGACACCTCTAACACTGAAGCTTTCTTT.

V usage is TRBV11-2 and J usage is TRBJ2-3, with D maybe TRBD2 (6 bases). The CDR3 consists of 15 residues. Germline loops: CDR1 SGHAT, CDR2 FQNNGV. The V gene lost 5 bases and the J gene lost 0 bases, with 12 bases spanning the gap. The chain's CDR3 is CASSNLAASTDTQYF. The CDR3 coding sequence is TGTGCCAGCAGCAACTTAGCGGCTAGCACAGATACGCAGTATTTT.

This clone occurred once. The rearrangement joins TRBV7-9 to TRBJ2-3, with 8 bases fitting TRBD2. Germline V gene lookup returns CDR1 SEHNR and CDR2 FQNEAQ (reference sequence). This CDR3 has 16 amino acids. Trimming removed 0 bases from V and 5 bases from J; junction bases left unmatched: 7. Written as DNA, the CDR3 is TGTGCCAGCAGCTTAGCGGCGCGGGGGGAAGGAGATACGCAGTATTTT. Translating gives CASSLAARGEGDTQYF. Supplemented by reference TRBV7-9 and TRBJ2-3, the full variable domain reads DTGVSQNPRHKITKRGQNVTFRCDPISEHNRLYWYRQTLGQGPEFLTYFQNEAQLEKSRLLSDRFSAERPKGSFSTLEIQRTEQGDSAMYLCASSLAARGEGDTQYFGPGTRLTVL.

A single count supports this clone. The chain carries TRBV2 and TRBJ1-3, with unresolved D. Germline-derived CDR1 and CDR2 are SNHLY and FYNNEI. The germline V and J ends were trimmed by 6 bases and 3 bases, with 15 bases remaining between them. The CDR3 is made up of 15 amino acids. DNA of the CDR3: TGTGCCAGCAGAGGAAATACCCTTGGTGGAAACACCATATATTTT. Translation: CASRGNTLGGNTIYF.

The genes are TRBV19 and TRBJ2-7, with a weak D call TRBD1 (6 bases). Trimming removed 3 bases at V and 0 bases at J, with 9 bases between. The V gene's germline CDR1 is LNHDA and CDR2 SQIVND (reference sequence). The length of the CDR3 is 14 residues. The CDR3 DNA follows: TGTGCCAGTAGTATCCGGGACACCTCCTACGAGCAGTACTTC. Its protein is CASSIRDTSYEQYF.

This chain links TRBV18 with TRBJ2-1; possibly TRBD1 for D (6 bases). V lost 2 bases and J lost 10, with 15 bases in between. The CDR3 is made up of 14 amino acids. The V gene's germline CDR1 is KGHSH and CDR2 LQKENI. The CDR3 loop is CASSPVGQFVEQFF. CDR3 sequence (DNA): TGTGCCAGCTCACCAGTCGGACAGTTCGTAGAGCAGTTCTTC.

The chain carries TRBV28 and TRBJ2-5, with D maybe TRBD2 (5 bases). The V gene's germline CDR1 is MDHEN and CDR2 SYDVKM. The CDR3 is 12 residues long. V was clipped by 8 bases and J by 5 bases, with 12 bases between them. The CDR3 nucleotides are TGTGCCAGCCTAGCTCCTGCGGAGACCCAGTACTTC. It is translated as CASLAPAETQYF.

The CDR3 DNA is TGTGCCAGCAGACTAGCGGGCACAGATACGCAGTATTTT. Translating it yields CASRLAGTDTQYF. This rearrangement joins TRBV7-3 to TRBJ2-3; 8 bases align to TRBD2. Per the germline V gene, CDR1 is SGHTA and CDR2 is FQGTGA. The CDR3 runs 13 residues. V was clipped by 6 bases and J by 1 base; unmatched bases: 0.

To note about this clone: Sequence at one end of the junction differs from germline and may be a read error. This rearrangement joins TRBV5-1 to TRBJ2-7; D not certain. The CDR3 is 13 residues long. Germline assignment: CDR1 SGHRS and CDR2 YFSETQ. In nucleotides, the CDR3 is TGCGCCAGCAGCCTGGAAACCTCCAACGAGCAGTACTTC. Translation gives CASSLETSNEQYF. The variable domain in full, with the rest retrieved from reference TRBV5-1 and TRBJ2-7, is KAGVTQTPRYLIKTRGQQVTLSCSPISGHRSVSWYQQTPGQGLQFLFEYFSETQRNKGNFPGRFSGRQFSNSRSEMNVSTLELGDSALYLCASSLETSNEQYFGPGTRLTVT.

The V call is TRBV6-1, the J call TRBJ1-6; D is perhaps TRBD1 (5 bases). This CDR3 region has 12 residues. Looked up from germline, CDR1 is MNHNS and CDR2 is SASEGT. Trimming cost V 7 bases and J 9 bases, with 10 bases left between them. The chain's CDR3 is CASTGMGSPLHF. The CDR3 DNA sequence: TGTGCCAGCACAGGGATGGGTTCACCCCTCCACTTT.

This chain joins TRBV7-8 and TRBJ1-3, with D possibly TRBD1 on 5 matching bases. This CDR3 has 17 amino acids. Germline CDR1 reads SGHVS; CDR2 reads FQNEAQ. The V end was cut by 1 base, the J end by 4 bases, with 17 bases between. The DNA for the CDR3 is TGTGCCAGCAGCTTAGTGGGGGTGCAGGGTAGGGGAAACACCATATATTTT. Amino acids: CASSLVGVQGRGNTIYF.

V and J are TRBV5-1 and TRBJ2-1; 11 bases agree with TRBD1. Germline V CDR1 and CDR2: SGHRS, YFSETQ. The CDR3 runs to 17 residues. With 4 bases clipped from V and 0 bases from J, the junction kept 6 bases outside the gene matches. This chain's CDR3 is CASSPGTGGTSYNEQFF. The CDR3 nucleotides read TGCGCCAGCAGCCCCGGGACAGGGGGGACCTCCTACAATGAGCAGTTCTTC.

The chain is built from TRBV18 and TRBJ2-4; D remains ambiguous. This CDR3 has 15 amino acids. Trimming removed 0 bases from V and 3 bases from J, with 9 bases in between. CDR1 is KGHSH, CDR2 LQKENI, per germline. Here the CDR3 DNA reads TGTGCCAGCTCACCACCCAGACTTCTCAAAAACATTCAGTACTTC. Encoded protein: CASSPPRLLKNIQYF.

This clone was seen just once. Distinct nucleotide sequences in the sample also encode this CDR3. V is TRBV4-3 and J is TRBJ2-1; no definite D call. CDR3 length: 11 residues. Looked up from germline, CDR1 is LGHNA and CDR2 is YSLEER. Trimming pared 0 bases from V and 9 bases from J, leaving 3 bases between. The CDR3 here is CASSQESEQFF. The CDR3 nucleotides read TGCGCCAGCAGCCAAGAAAGTGAGCAGTTCTTC.